The 10 T cell receptor beta chains below come from one sample, sequenced in a study of OX40 agonist ivuxolimab in advanced cancers. TCRdb's table, derived via immunoSEQ multiplex PCR, lists solely in-frame clones and lacks some. The sample lists about 79,000 clones, about 84% occurring once. The sample consisted of CD4+ or CD8+ T cells sorted from blood, taken in a trial of the OX40 agonist ivuxolimab. The receptors derive from an adult with an advanced solid tumor such as melanoma, head and neck, liver or kidney cancer.

This chain links TRBV29-1 with TRBJ2-3, with D unclear. From germline, CDR1 is SQVTM and CDR2 ANQGSEA. The CDR3 spans 12 residues. The V end was cut by 4 bases, the J end by 0 bases, with 5 bases between. The DNA of the CDR3 is TGCAGCGTTGTAGCTAGCACAGATACGCAGTATTTT. It is translated as CSVVASTDTQYF.

CDR3 in amino acids: CASSRSQKETQYF. The CDR3 coding sequence is TGTGCCAGCAGCCGGTCTCAGAAAGAGACCCAGTACTTC. The chain employs TRBV11-2 and TRBJ2-5; D is unclear. CDR3 length: 13 residues. Trimming took off 5 bases at V and 3 bases at J, with 10 bases between the two ends. CDR1 is SGHAT, CDR2 FQNNGV, per germline.

The V call is TRBV6-6, the J call TRBJ1-6, with 7 bases lining up with TRBD1. J was trimmed by 7 bases and V by 6 bases; bases with no gene match: 6. The CDR3 totals 14 residues. Germline V gene data show CDR1 as MNHNY and CDR2 as SVGAGI (reference sequence). CDR3 residues: CASRLGQTNSPLHF. CDR3 sequence (DNA): TGTGCCAGCAGGCTGGGACAGACAAATTCACCCCTCCACTTT.

V is TRBV11-1 and J is TRBJ1-5, with D uncertain. The CDR3 covers 14 residues. Germline V gene sequence: CDR1 SGHAT, CDR2 FQDESV (reference sequence). The germline V and J ends were trimmed by 3 bases and 6 bases, with 12 bases remaining between them. CDR3 sequence (DNA): TGTGCCAGCAGCTTGGATCGGGCAGGTCAGCCCCAGCATTTT. It specifies CASSLDRAGQPQHF.

The V and J genes are TRBV2 and TRBJ2-7; 7 positions match TRBD2. The germline V gene has CDR1 SNHLY and CDR2 FYNNEI. Losses at the gene ends were 5 bases for V and 2 bases for J; bases not matched to a gene: 6. The CDR3 length is 14 residues. As DNA, the CDR3 is TGTGCCAGCAGTAATAGCGGGCGTACCTACGAGCAGTACTTC. This gives the protein CASSNSGRTYEQYF.

The sample holds one count of this clone. The chain joins TRBV18 to TRBJ2-3; D ambiguous. Germline V lookup: CDR1 KGHSH, CDR2 LQKENI. V dropped 5 bases and J dropped 4 bases, with 10 bases sitting between them. The CDR3 has 13 residues. CDR3 protein: CASSKGTSDTQYF. CDR3 DNA: TGTGCCAGCTCAAAGGGTACTTCAGATACGCAGTATTTT.

This clone showed up just a few times. The V and J genes are TRBV7-8 and TRBJ2-7; the match to TRBD2 covers 9 bases. V lost 7 bases, J lost 5 bases, and 9 bases stayed unmatched. The CDR3 length is 14 residues. The germline gives CDR1 SGHVS, CDR2 FQNEAQ. This chain's CDR3 is CASTPSGIIHEQYF. Here the CDR3 DNA reads TGTGCCAGCACCCCTAGCGGGATAATCCACGAGCAGTACTTC.

This sequence joins TRBV4-1 and TRBJ1-6, with D possibly being TRBD1 (6 bases). CDR1 is MGHRA, CDR2 YSYEKL, per germline. Trimming pared 3 bases from V and 6 bases from J, leaving 18 bases between. The CDR3 length is 17 residues. The CDR3 loop is CASSQGAPGPLNSPLHF. CDR3 DNA: TGCGCCAGCAGCCAGGGGGCCCCGGGCCCGCTTAATTCACCCCTCCACTTT.

The chain employs TRBV21-1 and TRBJ2-5; the D call TRBD2 from the table was never checked on the DNA. TRBV21-1 constitutes a pseudogene. CDR3 size: 13 residues. In DNA form, the CDR3 reads TGTGCCAGCAGCCGGGACTTCCAAGAGACCCAGTACTTC. It translates to CASSRDFQETQYF.

This clone was seen only a few times. The chain is built from TRBV6-4 and TRBJ2-1; 12 bases align to TRBD2. The CDR3 extends over 22 amino acids. Germline CDR1 and CDR2: MRHNA and SNTAGT. J was trimmed by 5 bases and V by 2 bases; bases with no gene match: 22. CDR3 coding DNA: TGTGCCAGCAGTGACCCCGTGCCCCGAGCTAGCGGGAGGGATAGGTGGCACAATGAGCAGTTCTTC. The encoded protein is CASSDPVPRASGRDRWHNEQFF.